Within the sample, the clone carrying this T cell receptor beta chain is medium-sized. As handled by the study authors: Amplification from reference gene primers served as the basis for estimated nucleated cell counts. Sequencing was performed with immunoSEQ multiplex PCR; in TCRdb, only in-frame clones are kept and a portion is missing. V and J calls and clone size come straight from that table; D and trimming were deduced from the DNA. The table includes 130,000 to 150,000 clones, approximately 91% detected once. CDR1 and CDR2 (germline): SGHVS, FQNEAQ. The trim removed 4 bases at V and 4 bases at J, leaving 20 bases unmatched. The CDR3 covers 19 residues. The source of the sample is a study of blood T cell repertoires in COVID-19. Study-wide background: Specimens from acute and convalescent COVID-19 originated in the United States, Italy and Spain. PBMCs, B-cell-depleted T cells, or T cells provided the cDNA or gDNA that made up the material.

The sample was peripheral blood. The J gene is TRBJ2-7, the V gene TRBV7-8; 9 bases match TRBD1. This TCR came from a man aged 50-60 years with active or convalescent COVID-19. As DNA, the CDR3 is TGTGCCAGCAGCTCCCCACGGGACAGGGAAAACAGGTTCGGTTACGAGCAGTACTTC. Protein: CASSSPRDRENRFGYEQYF.